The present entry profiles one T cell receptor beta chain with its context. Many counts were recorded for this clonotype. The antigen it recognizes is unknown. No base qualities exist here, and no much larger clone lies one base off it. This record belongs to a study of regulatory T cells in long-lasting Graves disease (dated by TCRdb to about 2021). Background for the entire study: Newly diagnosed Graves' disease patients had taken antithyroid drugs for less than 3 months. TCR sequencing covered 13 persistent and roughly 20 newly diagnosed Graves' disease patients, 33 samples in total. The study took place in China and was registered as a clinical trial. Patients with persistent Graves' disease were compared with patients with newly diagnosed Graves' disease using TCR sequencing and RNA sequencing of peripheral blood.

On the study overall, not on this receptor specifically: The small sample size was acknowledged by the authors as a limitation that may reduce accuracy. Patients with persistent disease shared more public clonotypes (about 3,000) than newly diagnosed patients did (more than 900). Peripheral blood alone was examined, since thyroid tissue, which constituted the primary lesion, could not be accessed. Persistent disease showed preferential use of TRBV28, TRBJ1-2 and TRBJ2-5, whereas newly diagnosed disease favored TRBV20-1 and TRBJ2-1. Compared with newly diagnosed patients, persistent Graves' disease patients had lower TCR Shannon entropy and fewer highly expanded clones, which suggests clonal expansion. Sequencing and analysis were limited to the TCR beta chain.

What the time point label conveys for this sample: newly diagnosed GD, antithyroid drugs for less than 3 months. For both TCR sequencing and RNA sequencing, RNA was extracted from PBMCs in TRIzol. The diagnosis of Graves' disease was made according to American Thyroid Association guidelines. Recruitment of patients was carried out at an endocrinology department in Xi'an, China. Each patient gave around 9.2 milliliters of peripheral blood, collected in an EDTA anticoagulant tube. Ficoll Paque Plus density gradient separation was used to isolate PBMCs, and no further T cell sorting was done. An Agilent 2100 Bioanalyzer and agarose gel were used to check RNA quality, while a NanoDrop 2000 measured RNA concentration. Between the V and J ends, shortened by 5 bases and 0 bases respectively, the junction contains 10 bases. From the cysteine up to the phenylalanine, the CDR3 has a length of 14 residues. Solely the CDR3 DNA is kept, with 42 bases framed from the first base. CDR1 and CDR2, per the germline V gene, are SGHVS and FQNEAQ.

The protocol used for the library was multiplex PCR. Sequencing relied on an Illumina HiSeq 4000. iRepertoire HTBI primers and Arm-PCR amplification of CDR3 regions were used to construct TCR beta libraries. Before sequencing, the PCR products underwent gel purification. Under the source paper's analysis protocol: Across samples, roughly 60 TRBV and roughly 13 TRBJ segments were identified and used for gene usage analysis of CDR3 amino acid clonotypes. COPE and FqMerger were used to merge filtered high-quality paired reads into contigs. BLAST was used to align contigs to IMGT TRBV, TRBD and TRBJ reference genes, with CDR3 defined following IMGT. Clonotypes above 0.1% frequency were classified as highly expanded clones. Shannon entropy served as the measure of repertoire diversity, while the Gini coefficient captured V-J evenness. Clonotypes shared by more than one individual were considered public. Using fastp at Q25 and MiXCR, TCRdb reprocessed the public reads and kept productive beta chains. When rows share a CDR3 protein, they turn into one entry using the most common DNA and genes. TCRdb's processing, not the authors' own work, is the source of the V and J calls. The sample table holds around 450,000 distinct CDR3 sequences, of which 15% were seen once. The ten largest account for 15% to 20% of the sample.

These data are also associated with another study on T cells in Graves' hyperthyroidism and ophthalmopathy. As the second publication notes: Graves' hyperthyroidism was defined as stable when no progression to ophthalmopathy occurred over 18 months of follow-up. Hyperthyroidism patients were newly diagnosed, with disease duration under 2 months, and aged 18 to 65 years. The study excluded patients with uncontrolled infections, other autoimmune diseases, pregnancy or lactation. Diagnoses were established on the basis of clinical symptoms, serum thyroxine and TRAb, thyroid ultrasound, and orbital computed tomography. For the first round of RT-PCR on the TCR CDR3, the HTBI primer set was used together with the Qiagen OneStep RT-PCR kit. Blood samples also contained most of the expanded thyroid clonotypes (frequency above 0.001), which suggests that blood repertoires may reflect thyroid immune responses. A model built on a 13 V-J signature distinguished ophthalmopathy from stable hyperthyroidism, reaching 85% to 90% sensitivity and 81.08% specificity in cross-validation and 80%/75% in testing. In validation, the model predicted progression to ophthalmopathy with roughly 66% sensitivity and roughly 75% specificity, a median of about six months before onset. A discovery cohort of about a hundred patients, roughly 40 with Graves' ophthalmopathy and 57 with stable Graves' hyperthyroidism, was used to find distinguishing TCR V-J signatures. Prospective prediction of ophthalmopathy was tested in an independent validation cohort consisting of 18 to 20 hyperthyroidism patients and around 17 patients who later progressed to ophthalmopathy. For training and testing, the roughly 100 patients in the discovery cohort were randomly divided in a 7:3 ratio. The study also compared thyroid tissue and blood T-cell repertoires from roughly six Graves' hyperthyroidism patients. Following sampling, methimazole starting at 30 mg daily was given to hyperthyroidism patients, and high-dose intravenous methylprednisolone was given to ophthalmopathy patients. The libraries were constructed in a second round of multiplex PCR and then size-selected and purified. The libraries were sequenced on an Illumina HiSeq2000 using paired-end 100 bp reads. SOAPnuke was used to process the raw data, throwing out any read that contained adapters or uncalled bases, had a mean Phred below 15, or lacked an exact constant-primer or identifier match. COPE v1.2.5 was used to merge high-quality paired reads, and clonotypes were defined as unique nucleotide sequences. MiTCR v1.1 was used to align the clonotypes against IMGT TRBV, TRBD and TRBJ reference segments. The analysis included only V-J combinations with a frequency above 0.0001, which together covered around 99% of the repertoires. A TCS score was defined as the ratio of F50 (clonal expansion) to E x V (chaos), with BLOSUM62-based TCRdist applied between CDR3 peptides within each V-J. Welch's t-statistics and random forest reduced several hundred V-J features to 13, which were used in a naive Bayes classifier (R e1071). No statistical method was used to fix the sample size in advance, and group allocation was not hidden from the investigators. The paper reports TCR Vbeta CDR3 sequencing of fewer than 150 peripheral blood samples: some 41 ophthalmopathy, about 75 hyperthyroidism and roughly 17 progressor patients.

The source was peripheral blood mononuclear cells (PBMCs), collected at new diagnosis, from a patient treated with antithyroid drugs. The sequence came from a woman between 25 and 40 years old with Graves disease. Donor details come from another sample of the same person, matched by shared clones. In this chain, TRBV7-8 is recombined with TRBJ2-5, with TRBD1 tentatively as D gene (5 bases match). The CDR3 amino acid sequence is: CASSRRQYQETQYF. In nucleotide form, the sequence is TGTGCCAGCAGCCGGAGACAGTACCAAGAGACCCAGTACTTC.